These T cell receptor beta chains were read from a single sample in a study of PD-1 blockade in mismatch repair-deficient tumors. The data were produced by immunoSEQ multiplex PCR, yet TCRdb's version contains in-frame clones alone and is incomplete. The data contain some 97,000 clones, under 90% of them singletons. The specimen was peripheral blood, collected around 8 months after starting pembrolizumab. Every receptor here comes from an adult with mismatch repair-deficient cancer. CDR3s include the opening cysteine and the closing phenylalanine or tryptophan. Each record gives: J gene, D gene, V gene, clone size, CDR3 DNA, CDR3 protein. The D gene is left open where the match is weak. Size tells how often a clone was seen (once, few, many) or the class of an expanded clone, and some rows leave it out.

TRBJ2-2	-	TRBV9	-	TGTGCCAGCAGTGTAGGGCTAGCAAGCGGGGAGCTGTTTTTT	CASSVGLASGELFF
TRBJ1-1	TRBD1	TRBV4-1	-	TGCGCCAGCAGCATACGACAGGGGAGTTCTGAAGCTTTCTTT	CASSIRQGSSEAFF
TRBJ2-7	-	TRBV11-3	once	TGTGCCAGCAGCTTACTACGAACAGAAAGGGAGCAGTACTTC	CASSLLRTEREQYF
TRBJ1-1	-	TRBV5-4	once	TGTGCCAGCAGCTTGTTGGGGGGATATGAAGCTTTCTTT	CASSLLGGYEAFF
TRBJ2-3	TRBD1	TRBV6-4	-	TGTGCCAGCAGGGGGACAGGAGGCACAGATACGCAGTATTTT	CASRGTGGTDTQYF
TRBJ2-5	-	TRBV7-9	-	TGTGCCAGCAGCTTAGATGTCTCAGAGACCCAGTACTTC	CASSLDVSETQYF
TRBJ2-2	-	TRBV27	-	TGTGCCAGCAGCACGGGACGGCTCACCGGGGAGCTGTTTTTT	CASSTGRLTGELFF
TRBJ2-3	TRBD2	TRBV2	-	TGTGCCAGCACCCCCGGCGGGAGTATGACAGATACGCAGTATTTT	CASTPGGSMTDTQYF
TRBJ2-3	-	TRBV16	-	TGTGCCAGCAGCCCCGCGGGACTCAGTACAGATACGCAGTATTTT	CASSPAGLSTDTQYF
TRBJ2-7	TRBD2	TRBV9	-	TGTGCCAGCAGCCCCGCTCCTAGCGGGGGGGCCCACGAGCAGTACTTC	CASSPAPSGGAHEQYF
TRBJ2-7	TRBD1	TRBV25-1	-	TGTGCCAGCAGCCGACAGGGAAACGAGCAGTACTTC	CASSRQGNEQYF
TRBJ1-1	-	TRBV11-3	-	TGTGCCAGCAGCTTCTATCAGGGTTTCGGTGAAGCTTTCTTT	CASSFYQGFGEAFF
TRBJ2-6	-	TRBV27	-	TGTGCCAGCAGTACCGGGGCCTTTACTGGGGCCAACGTCCTGACTTTC	CASSTGAFTGANVLTF
TRBJ1-2	-	TRBV28	-	TGTGCCAGCAGTTCAACCTACAGGGTTTACCATGGCTACACCTTC	CASSSTYRVYHGYTF
TRBJ1-2	-	TRBV7-2	-	TGTGCCAGCAGCTTCGGGGATCACTATGGCTACACCTTC	CASSFGDHYGYTF
TRBJ2-3	-	TRBV29-1	-	TGCAGCGTTGAAGTCGGTCCGGCAGATACGCAGTATTTT	CSVEVGPADTQYF
TRBJ2-7	-	TRBV30	-	TGTGCCTGGAGTCCAGCCTTGGGGAGAGACGAGCAGTACTTC	CAWSPALGRDEQYF
TRBJ1-1	-	TRBV6-5	once	TGTGCCAGCAGTTACAGCAGGGGCAACACTGAAGCTTTCTTT	CASSYSRGNTEAFF
TRBJ1-2	-	TRBV9	-	TGTGCCAGCAGCCCCCCGGTCGGGGGTTACTATGGCTACACCTTC	CASSPPVGGYYGYTF
TRBJ2-7	TRBD1	TRBV4-1	-	TGCGCCAGCAGCCTAAAAAATGACAGGCCACAGGGGTCCTACGAGCAGTACTTC	CASSLKNDRPQGSYEQYF
TRBJ2-1	-	TRBV20-1	-	TGCAGTGCGCTGCCGGAGAATGAGCAGTTCTTC	CSALPENEQFF
TRBJ2-3	TRBD1	TRBV13	-	TGTGCCAGCACCGGGACAGGGATAACAGATACGCAGTATTTT	CASTGTGITDTQYF
TRBJ2-6	-	TRBV6-5	-	TGTGCCAGCAGTTACAGTCTTACGGTCGGGGCCAACGTCCTGACTTTC	CASSYSLTVGANVLTF
TRBJ2-7	-	TRBV27	-	TGTGCCAGCAGTTTCGGACAGGGAGGGTACGAGCAGTACTTC	CASSFGQGGYEQYF
TRBJ2-6	-	TRBV29-1	-	TGCAGCGTTGACAGTTCCTCTGGGGCCAACGTCCTGACTTTC	CSVDSSSGANVLTF
TRBJ1-5	-	TRBV7-9	-	TGTGCCAGCAGCTTCCCCAGGGGTGGTAGCAATCAGCCCCAGCATTTT	CASSFPRGGSNQPQHF
TRBJ1-2	-	TRBV6-1	-	TGTGCCAGCAGTGAAGCGCTTCGGGGGGGTACCTACTATGGCTACACCTTC	CASSEALRGGTYYGYTF
TRBJ1-5	-	TRBV30	few	TGTGCCTGGAGTGGAGGGGGCAATCAGCCCCAGCATTTT	CAWSGGGNQPQHF
TRBJ2-5	-	TRBV11-2	-	TGTGCCAGCAGCTTAGGTCTTACCCGTCGGGAGACCCAGTACTTC	CASSLGLTRRETQYF
TRBJ2-7	-	TRBV25-1	-	TGTGCCAGTTCCTCGACTTTAACCCAATACGAGCAGTACTTC	CASSSTLTQYEQYF
TRBJ2-7	-	TRBV7-9	medium-sized	TGTGCCAGCAGCTCCAACTACTACGAGCAGTACTTC	CASSSNYYEQYF
TRBJ1-5	TRBD1	TRBV15	few	TGTGCCACCAGCAGAGAAGACAGGGATGGCCAGCCCCAGCATTTT	CATSREDRDGQPQHF
TRBJ2-2	-	TRBV18	-	TGTGCCAGCTCACCAAGACAGTCGAACACCGGGGAGCTGTTTTTT	CASSPRQSNTGELFF
TRBJ2-1	TRBD2	TRBV19	-	TGTGCCAGTAGGACGACTAGCGGGAACAATGAGCAGTTCTTC	CASRTTSGNNEQFF
TRBJ1-2	TRBD1	TRBV4-2	-	TGTGCCAGCAGCTCCGGGACAGGGTACTATGGCTACACCTTC	CASSSGTGYYGYTF
TRBJ1-2	TRBD1	TRBV13	-	TGTGCCAGCAGCTTCGGACAGGTAGTCTATGGCTACACCTTC	CASSFGQVVYGYTF
TRBJ2-5	-	TRBV5-1	-	TGCGCCAGCAGCAGGGGGCAAGAGACCCAGTACTTC	CASSRGQETQYF
TRBJ2-5	TRBD1	TRBV11-2	-	TGTGCCAGCAGCTTAGATTTTTGGGACAGGGAGGGGGAGACCCAGTACTTC	CASSLDFWDREGETQYF
TRBJ1-2	-	TRBV7-9	once	TGTGCCAGCGTAGAACGGGTTGTTGACTATGGCTACACCTTC	CASVERVVDYGYTF
TRBJ2-1	-	TRBV27	-	TGTGCCAGCAGTTTACTAGGTATCTACAATGAGCAGTTCTTC	CASSLLGIYNEQFF
TRBJ2-7	-	TRBV7-6	-	TGTGCCAGCAGCTTAGCCGGCCCCTACGAGCAGTACTTC	CASSLAGPYEQYF
TRBJ1-1	-	TRBV6-6	-	TGTGCCAGCCACTCACTCGGGGACCCTTTCTTT	CASHSLGDPFF